This TCR beta chain originates from a study of beta chain features in type 1 diabetes. Points from the study as a whole: Type 1 diabetes patients had TCRB CDR3s that were shorter (moderately but significantly so) in all four CD4+ subsets. Any HLA type influence on TCRB rearrangement was left unresolved here.

Regarding this clone: What it recognizes is unknown.

Looked up from germline, CDR1 is SGHDN and CDR2 is FVKESK. The CDR3 spans 13 residues. Trimming shortened V by 1 base and J by 3 bases, and 3 bases separated the two germline ends. Sequenced material consisted of expressed TCRB transcripts (all of the isolated RNA was reverse transcribed). Repertoires were generated with immunoSEQ multiplex PCR, while TCRdb's copy carries only in-frame clones and drops some. The sample yields 900,000 or so clones, roughly a sixth seen once. This TCR was sampled from a woman aged 18 to 35 in good health. The V gene is TRBV14, the J gene TRBJ2-2; the D is unclear. The material sequenced was naive CD4+ T cells from blood. The CDR3 DNA reads as TGTGCCAGCAGCCAAGTTTACACCGGGGAGCTGTTTTTT. This encodes CASSQVYTGELFF.